The 12 T cell receptor beta chains below were found in one sample sequenced in a study of blood T cells in healthy people across ages. Through a sample-barcoded 5' primer and a J-beta primer mix, a second PCR was run for about 6 to 11 cycles. Each CDR3 protein is one row after TCRdb ran MiXCR on the 5' RACE reads. The sample shows 1.4 million to 1.5 million distinct CDR3 sequences, 42% of them seen only once. What was sequenced was blood. These receptors were collected from a woman in her late teens or twenties in good health.

The gene calls are TRBV7-9 and TRBJ2-6; 9 positions match TRBD1. CDR3 size: 17 residues. Germline assignment: CDR1 SEHNR and CDR2 FQNEAQ (reference sequence). V dropped 1 base and J dropped 4; count of bases not matched to a gene: 5. The CDR3 DNA reads as TGTGCCAGCAGCTTAGAGGGACAGGGCGGAGGGGCCAACGTCCTGACTTTC. It is translated as CASSLEGQGGGANVLTF.

This chain links TRBV11-1 with TRBJ2-7, with 9 bases that match TRBD1. Per the germline V gene, CDR1 is SGHAT and CDR2 is FQDESV (reference sequence). The CDR3 covers 16 residues. The V segment lost 4 bases and the J segment 1 base; nucleotides outside the gene matches: 8. The CDR3 region is CASSSASGQGSYEQYF. For the CDR3, the DNA is TGTGCCAGCAGCTCCGCCTCGGGACAGGGTTCCTACGAGCAGTACTTC.

The chain carries TRBV7-8 and TRBJ2-3; 9 nucleotides align to TRBD2. V lost 5 bases and J lost 5; bases outside the gene matches: 14. The germline V gene encodes CDR1 SGHVS and CDR2 FQNEAQ. This CDR3 comprises 17 residues. The CDR3, as DNA: TGTGCCAGCAGCCCATGGGGGCGGGAGGGCCTGGAAGATACGCAGTATTTT. This encodes CASSPWGREGLEDTQYF.

There are many counts of this clonotype. The V gene is TRBV6-5, the J gene TRBJ2-1; unclear D gene. Germline loops: CDR1 MNHEY, CDR2 SVGAGI. This CDR3 is 10 amino acids long. Trimming removed 8 bases from V and 5 bases from J, with 4 bases in between. CDR3 amino acids: CASGNNEQFF. The CDR3 nucleotides are TGTGCCAGCGGAAACAATGAGCAGTTCTTC.

The chain joins TRBV27 to TRBJ1-1, with D perhaps matching TRBD1 (5 bases). The CDR3 extends over 15 amino acids. The germline V and J ends were trimmed by 1 base and 4 bases, with 13 bases remaining between them. Germline V gives CDR1 MNHEY, CDR2 SMNVEV (reference sequence). CDR3 loop: CASSLYAGRSTEAFF. Written as DNA, the CDR3 is TGTGCCAGCAGTTTATATGCAGGGAGGAGCACTGAAGCTTTCTTT.

The rearrangement uses TRBV6-5 and TRBJ2-3; 9 bases match TRBD2. The V and J ends lost 2 bases and 3 bases, in that order; junction bases with no gene match: 6. The CDR3 is 16 residues long. Looked up from germline, CDR1 is MNHEY and CDR2 is SVGAGI. The CDR3 nucleotides are TGTGCCAGCAGTTACCCTGGCGGGAGGGGAACAGATACGCAGTATTTT. This gives the protein CASSYPGGRGTDTQYF.

This clonotype showed up many times. A read error may account for a junction end that differs from germline. This chain links TRBV27 with TRBJ2-1, with 8 bases that match TRBD1. This CDR3 has 15 amino acids. The germline V gene has CDR1 MNHEY and CDR2 SMNVEV (reference sequence). Written as DNA, the CDR3 is TGCGCCAGCAGCCCAGGACAGGGCCTATACAATGAGCAGTTCTTC. It encodes CASSPGQGLYNEQFF.

V and J are TRBV29-1 and TRBJ2-7; 10 nucleotides match TRBD2. This CDR3 has 14 residues. Looked up from germline, CDR1 is SQVTM and CDR2 is ANQGSEA. V lost 7 bases, J lost 1 base, and 7 bases stayed unmatched. As DNA, the CDR3 is TGCAGCGGGGGGCCTAGCGGGGGATCCTACGAGCAGTACTTC. The encoded protein is CSGGPSGGSYEQYF.

The gene calls are TRBV12-3 or TRBV12-4 and TRBJ2-5; 9 positions match TRBD2. This CDR3 comprises 16 residues. Trimming cost V 4 bases and J 4 bases; bases outside gene matches: 10. CDR3: CASSSSGGRAPETQYF. DNA of the CDR3: TGTGCCAGCAGTTCATCCGGCGGGAGGGCCCCAGAGACCCAGTACTTC.

Only a few counts were recorded for this clonotype. The chain couples TRBV10-3 to TRBJ2-7, with D perhaps TRBD2 (6 bases). V lost 11 bases, J lost 2 bases, and 10 bases lay in between. The CDR3 extends over 11 amino acids. CDR1 ENHRY and CDR2 SYGVKD come from the germline V gene. DNA of the CDR3: TGTGCCGTTGGCGGGACCTACGAGCAGTACTTC. Translating it yields CAVGGTYEQYF.

The rearrangement joins TRBV6-6 to TRBJ2-4, with D possibly TRBD1 on 6 matching bases. The closer fit of TRBJ2-7 to the DNA end suggests the J call may be wrong. The CDR3 length is 13 residues. Germline V gene data show CDR1 as MNHNY and CDR2 as SVGAGI (reference sequence). The CDR3 nucleotides are TGTGCCACCCTTTCGAGGACAGACATCGAGCAGTACTTC. It codes for CATLSRTDIEQYF.

This clonotype was seen a handful of times. The V gene is TRBV6-5, the J gene TRBJ2-7; a weak D match, TRBD1 (6 bases). CDR1 and CDR2 from the germline V gene are MNHEY and SVGAGI. This CDR3 is built from 11 residues. Trimming shortened V by 7 bases and J by 9 bases, and 13 bases separated the two germline ends. The CDR3 bases are TGTGCCAGCAAGGCACAGGGCGCGCAGTACTTC. It encodes CASKAQGAQYF.